A selection of T cell receptor beta chains follows, all from one sample in a study of response to subunit inactivated influenza vaccine. TCRdb reprocessed the RT-PCR reads with MiXCR, giving one entry per CDR3 protein. Among 280,000 or so distinct CDR3 sequences, just over 20% were seen once, and the ten largest hold roughly 10%. The specimen was PBMCs from blood, collected about 20 months after vaccination. Source of these receptors: a man between 50 and 69 years old who received an inactivated influenza vaccine. The CDR3 runs from the conserved cysteine through the conserved F or W. Fields, in order: D gene, clone size, J gene, V gene, CDR3 length, CDR3 DNA, CDR3 protein. The D gene is left open where the match is weak. Clone size is not always given. Where it is, it says once, few, many or a class for expanded clones.

D gene: TRBD2; clone size: few; J gene: TRBJ2-1; V gene: TRBV7-6; CDR3 length: 16; CDR3 DNA: TGTGCCAGCAGCCCGACCGGGACTAGCGTTAGTGATGAGCAGTTCTTC; CDR3 protein: CASSPTGTSVSDEQFF
D gene: .; clone size: once; J gene: TRBJ2-1; V gene: TRBV27; CDR3 length: 16; CDR3 DNA: TGTGCCAGCAGTTTATCGTCCCTCAGCTCCTACAATGAGCAGTTCTTC; CDR3 protein: CASSLSSLSSYNEQFF
D gene: .; clone size: once; J gene: TRBJ1-2; V gene: TRBV6-2/TRBV6-3; CDR3 length: 16; CDR3 DNA: TGTGCCAGCAGTTACTCGAATCTGCCCGGACACTATGGCCACACCTTC; CDR3 protein: CASSYSNLPGHYGHTF
D gene: .; clone size: many; J gene: TRBJ1-6; V gene: TRBV2; CDR3 length: 22; CDR3 DNA: TGTGCCAGCAGTGAAGCGGGGAGTTTTCCCGGGACTTCGTACTCCTATAATTCACCCCTCCACTTT; CDR3 protein: CASSEAGSFPGTSYSYNSPLHF
D gene: .; clone size: few; J gene: TRBJ1-1; V gene: TRBV28; CDR3 length: 14; CDR3 DNA: TGTGCCAGCACTCCGCTCACAGGCCCCACTGAAGCTTTCTTT; CDR3 protein: CASTPLTGPTEAFF
D gene: .; clone size: .; J gene: TRBJ1-2; V gene: TRBV19; CDR3 length: 12; CDR3 DNA: TGTGCCAGTTATGCAGTCTCCTATGGCTACACCTTC; CDR3 protein: CASYAVSYGYTF
D gene: TRBD2; clone size: few; J gene: TRBJ2-1; V gene: TRBV4-3; CDR3 length: 15; CDR3 DNA: TGCGCCAGCAGCCAGGTGACTAGCGGTTGGAATGAGCAGTTCTTC; CDR3 protein: CASSQVTSGWNEQFF
D gene: .; clone size: .; J gene: TRBJ2-1; V gene: TRBV29-1; CDR3 length: 10; CDR3 DNA: TGCAGCGTTGATAACCCCAGCCAGTTCTTC; CDR3 protein: CSVDNPSQFF
D gene: .; clone size: .; J gene: TRBJ2-3; V gene: TRBV7-7; CDR3 length: 14; CDR3 DNA: TGTGCTAGCAGCGTTGGACTCTTCACAGATACGCAGTATTTT; CDR3 protein: CASSVGLFTDTQYF
D gene: TRBD1; clone size: .; J gene: TRBJ2-5; V gene: TRBV14; CDR3 length: 17; CDR3 DNA: TGTGCCAGCAGCCAGCCTACCACAGGGGGCATGCGGGAGACCCAGTACTTC; CDR3 protein: CASSQPTTGGMRETQYF
D gene: .; clone size: many; J gene: TRBJ1-1; V gene: TRBV2; CDR3 length: 13; CDR3 DNA: TGTGCCAGCGGCGGCCAGGGGAAGACTGAAGCTTTCTTT; CDR3 protein: CASGGQGKTEAFF
D gene: TRBD2; clone size: few; J gene: TRBJ2-1; V gene: TRBV19; CDR3 length: 20; CDR3 DNA: TGTGCCAGTAGTATCCGACTAGCGGGGGGTATTGGAAGCTCCTACAATGAGCAGTTCTTC; CDR3 protein: CASSIRLAGGIGSSYNEQFF
D gene: TRBD2; clone size: few; J gene: TRBJ2-2; V gene: TRBV4-1; CDR3 length: 16; CDR3 DNA: TGCGCCAGCAGCCATATGAAGCGGGGGGGCAACGGGGAGCTGTTTTTT; CDR3 protein: CASSHMKRGGNGELFF
D gene: .; clone size: .; J gene: TRBJ1-2; V gene: TRBV25-1; CDR3 length: 13; CDR3 DNA: TGTGCCAGCAGTGAAGTTGGGAACTATGGCTACATCTTC; CDR3 protein: CASSEVGNYGYIF
D gene: .; clone size: .; J gene: TRBJ2-7; V gene: TRBV20-1; CDR3 length: 13; CDR3 DNA: TGCAGTGCTAGGCTCAGGGGTAAATACGAGCAGTACTTC; CDR3 protein: CSARLRGKYEQYF
D gene: TRBD1; clone size: .; J gene: TRBJ2-3; V gene: TRBV7-2; CDR3 length: 16; CDR3 DNA: TGTGCCAGCAGCTTAGGAAGAGACAGGGTCACAGATACGCAGTATTTT; CDR3 protein: CASSLGRDRVTDTQYF
D gene: .; clone size: .; J gene: TRBJ2-3; V gene: TRBV5-6; CDR3 length: 15; CDR3 DNA: TGTGCCAGCAGGCTTGGGGTGACTAGTTCAGATACGCAGTATTTT; CDR3 protein: CASRLGVTSSDTQYF
D gene: TRBD2; clone size: few; J gene: TRBJ2-7; V gene: TRBV9; CDR3 length: 16; CDR3 DNA: TGTGCCAGCAGCGTAGCTGGGGGGACTAATCTCTACGAGCAGTACTTC; CDR3 protein: CASSVAGGTNLYEQYF
D gene: TRBD1; clone size: .; J gene: TRBJ2-7; V gene: TRBV5-1; CDR3 length: 14; CDR3 DNA: TGCGCCAGCAGCTTCGACAGGGGTAGGCACGAGCAGTACTTC; CDR3 protein: CASSFDRGRHEQYF
D gene: TRBD2; clone size: .; J gene: TRBJ2-2; V gene: TRBV7-9; CDR3 length: 15; CDR3 DNA: TGTGCCAGCAGTAATCAGCGGGGGAACACCGGGGAGCTGTTTTTT; CDR3 protein: CASSNQRGNTGELFF
D gene: .; clone size: few; J gene: TRBJ1-2; V gene: TRBV11-2; CDR3 length: 17; CDR3 DNA: TGTGCCAGCAGCTTAGATGGGCCGCCGACCTCTAACTATGGCTACACCTTC; CDR3 protein: CASSLDGPPTSNYGYTF
D gene: .; clone size: .; J gene: TRBJ1-4; V gene: TRBV5-4; CDR3 length: 15; CDR3 DNA: TGTGCCAGCAGCTTGTCCGGACCCGCTAATGAAAAACTGTTTTTT; CDR3 protein: CASSLSGPANEKLFF
D gene: TRBD1; clone size: .; J gene: TRBJ1-1; V gene: TRBV10-3; CDR3 length: 13; CDR3 DNA: TGTGCCATCAAAGGACAGGGGAAGACTGAAGCTTTCTTT; CDR3 protein: CAIKGQGKTEAFF
D gene: .; clone size: .; J gene: TRBJ2-2; V gene: TRBV3-1; CDR3 length: 13; CDR3 DNA: TGTGCCAGCAGCCGATCCGACACCGGGGAGCTGTTTTTT; CDR3 protein: CASSRSDTGELFF
D gene: .; clone size: .; J gene: TRBJ2-7; V gene: TRBV9; CDR3 length: 14; CDR3 DNA: TGTGCCAGCAGCCCACGACAGCGCTCCTACGAGCAGTACTTC; CDR3 protein: CASSPRQRSYEQYF
D gene: .; clone size: .; J gene: TRBJ2-7; V gene: TRBV7-9; CDR3 length: 16; CDR3 DNA: TGTGCCAGCAGCTTAGAAACCAGGGTAATCTCCTACGAGCAGTACTTC; CDR3 protein: CASSLETRVISYEQYF
D gene: TRBD1; clone size: many; J gene: TRBJ1-1; V gene: TRBV18; CDR3 length: 14; CDR3 DNA: TGTGCCAGCTCACCCGGGACAGGCAGATCCGAAGCTTTCTTT; CDR3 protein: CASSPGTGRSEAFF
D gene: TRBD2; clone size: .; J gene: TRBJ2-3; V gene: TRBV7-6; CDR3 length: 21; CDR3 DNA: TGTGCCAGCAGCTTAGAGGATTTAGGGACTAGTATAGTACCACACACAGATACGCAGTATTTT; CDR3 protein: CASSLEDLGTSIVPHTDTQYF
D gene: TRBD1; clone size: .; J gene: TRBJ1-1; V gene: TRBV6-2/TRBV6-3; CDR3 length: 13; CDR3 DNA: TGTGCCAGCGGGGACAGAATGAACACTGAAGCTTTCTTT; CDR3 protein: CASGDRMNTEAFF
D gene: .; clone size: few; J gene: TRBJ2-2; V gene: TRBV29-1; CDR3 length: 13; CDR3 DNA: TGCAGCGTTGGGGCAGCGAACACCGGGGAGCTGTTTTTT; CDR3 protein: CSVGAANTGELFF
D gene: .; clone size: few; J gene: TRBJ2-1; V gene: TRBV12-3/TRBV12-4; CDR3 length: 15; CDR3 DNA: TGTGCCAGCAGTTTTTTCCTACTTGGCGACAATGAGCAGTTCTTC; CDR3 protein: CASSFFLLGDNEQFF
D gene: TRBD2; clone size: .; J gene: TRBJ2-1; V gene: TRBV25-1; CDR3 length: 16; CDR3 DNA: TGTGCCAGCAGTGAACCGGGACTAGCGGCCTACAATGAGCAGTTCTTC; CDR3 protein: CASSEPGLAAYNEQFF
D gene: TRBD1; clone size: .; J gene: TRBJ2-4; V gene: TRBV7-2; CDR3 length: 14; CDR3 DNA: TGTGCCAGCAGCCTAAGGACAGGGGATAACATTCAGTACTTC; CDR3 protein: CASSLRTGDNIQYF
D gene: .; clone size: .; J gene: TRBJ2-3; V gene: TRBV5-4; CDR3 length: 16; CDR3 DNA: TGTGCCAGCAGCTTGGATACGGGGTCAGCCGGAGATACGCAGTATTTT; CDR3 protein: CASSLDTGSAGDTQYF
D gene: .; clone size: .; J gene: TRBJ1-5; V gene: TRBV6-2/TRBV6-3; CDR3 length: 17; CDR3 DNA: TGTGCCAGCAGTTACCATGTTGGCTCAGATAGCAATCAGCCCCAGCATTTT; CDR3 protein: CASSYHVGSDSNQPQHF
D gene: .; clone size: few; J gene: TRBJ1-6; V gene: TRBV23-1; CDR3 length: 17; CDR3 DNA: TGCGCCAGCAGTCAACGGCGAGTACGAGGGGCGCAGAAACCCCTCCACTTT; CDR3 protein: CASSQRRVRGAQKPLHF
D gene: TRBD2; clone size: .; J gene: TRBJ2-3; V gene: TRBV7-2; CDR3 length: 17; CDR3 DNA: TGTGCCAGCAGCTTTAGCGCAGCGGGGGGGCTTGCAGATACGCAGTATTTT; CDR3 protein: CASSFSAAGGLADTQYF
D gene: .; clone size: .; J gene: TRBJ1-2; V gene: TRBV20-1; CDR3 length: 16; CDR3 DNA: TGCAGTGCTAGAGACCGGAGGGCAGGATGGAGGACTGGCTACACCTTC; CDR3 protein: CSARDRRAGWRTGYTF
D gene: .; clone size: few; J gene: TRBJ2-7; V gene: TRBV2; CDR3 length: 14; CDR3 DNA: TGTGCCAGCACCACGTCCGGGAACTCCTACGAGCAGTACTTC; CDR3 protein: CASTTSGNSYEQYF
D gene: TRBD2; clone size: few; J gene: TRBJ2-4; V gene: TRBV28; CDR3 length: 19; CDR3 DNA: TGTGCCAGCAGTCGAATCGGGACTAGCGGGAGTGAAACCAAAAACATTCAGTACTTC; CDR3 protein: CASSRIGTSGSETKNIQYF
D gene: .; clone size: .; J gene: TRBJ2-6; V gene: TRBV5-1; CDR3 length: 18; CDR3 DNA: TGCGCCAGCAGTTACTCCCCGGTTGAAAGCTCTGGGGCCAACGTCCTGACTTTC; CDR3 protein: CASSYSPVESSGANVLTF
D gene: TRBD1; clone size: few; J gene: TRBJ2-5; V gene: TRBV12-3/TRBV12-4; CDR3 length: 15; CDR3 DNA: TGTGCCAGCAGGCGGACCGGGACAGGGGGTTGGTCCCAGTACTTC; CDR3 protein: CASRRTGTGGWSQYF
D gene: .; clone size: few; J gene: TRBJ2-5; V gene: TRBV19; CDR3 length: 14; CDR3 DNA: TGTGCCAGTAGTAGCGGCAGGGGAAAAGAGACCCAGTACTTC; CDR3 protein: CASSSGRGKETQYF
D gene: .; clone size: few; J gene: TRBJ1-3; V gene: TRBV28; CDR3 length: 14; CDR3 DNA: TGTGCCAGCAGTTTAGGGGAATCTGGAAACACCATATATTTT; CDR3 protein: CASSLGESGNTIYF
D gene: TRBD2; clone size: few; J gene: TRBJ2-5; V gene: TRBV20-1; CDR3 length: 15; CDR3 DNA: TGCAGTGCTACGAACCCGACTAGCGGGAGGGAGACCCAGTACTTC; CDR3 protein: CSATNPTSGRETQYF
D gene: TRBD1; clone size: .; J gene: TRBJ2-7; V gene: TRBV12-3/TRBV12-4; CDR3 length: 17; CDR3 DNA: TGTGCCAGCAGTTTTGGGACAGAGAGCCCGAAGCCCTACGAGCAGTACTTC; CDR3 protein: CASSFGTESPKPYEQYF
D gene: .; clone size: .; J gene: TRBJ2-5; V gene: TRBV12-3/TRBV12-4; CDR3 length: 19; CDR3 DNA: TGTGCCAGCAGTTTAATCAGAGGGGTGCCCGGGGTGATTTGGGAGACCCAGTACTTC; CDR3 protein: CASSLIRGVPGVIWETQYF
D gene: .; clone size: few; J gene: TRBJ1-6; V gene: TRBV20-1; CDR3 length: 11; CDR3 DNA: TGCAGTGCGCCGAACAATTCACCCCTCCACTTT; CDR3 protein: CSAPNNSPLHF
D gene: TRBD1; clone size: .; J gene: TRBJ1-6; V gene: TRBV5-1; CDR3 length: 17; CDR3 DNA: TGCGCCAGCAGCTTGGCTTTAATGGGACAGGGCGGTTCACCCCTCCACTTT; CDR3 protein: CASSLALMGQGGSPLHF
D gene: TRBD1; clone size: few; J gene: TRBJ1-5; V gene: TRBV6-6; CDR3 length: 18; CDR3 DNA: TGTGCCAGCAGTTACTCGAGAAGGACAGGGGGTGACAATCAGCCCCAGCATTTT; CDR3 protein: CASSYSRRTGGDNQPQHF
D gene: TRBD2; clone size: few; J gene: TRBJ2-7; V gene: TRBV11-2; CDR3 length: 15; CDR3 DNA: TGTGCCAGCAGCGAACTAGCGGGAGGGCCCTACGAGCAGTACTTC; CDR3 protein: CASSELAGGPYEQYF
D gene: .; clone size: .; J gene: TRBJ1-1; V gene: TRBV4-1; CDR3 length: 16; CDR3 DNA: TGCGCCAGCAGCCAAGTCCCACGGCCTTGGTCCTGGGAAGCTTTCTTT; CDR3 protein: CASSQVPRPWSWEAFF
D gene: .; clone size: .; J gene: TRBJ1-1; V gene: TRBV12-3/TRBV12-4; CDR3 length: 16; CDR3 DNA: TGTGCCAGCAGTTTCCCCCCCGGTGGTATGAACACTGAAGCTTTCTTT; CDR3 protein: CASSFPPGGMNTEAFF